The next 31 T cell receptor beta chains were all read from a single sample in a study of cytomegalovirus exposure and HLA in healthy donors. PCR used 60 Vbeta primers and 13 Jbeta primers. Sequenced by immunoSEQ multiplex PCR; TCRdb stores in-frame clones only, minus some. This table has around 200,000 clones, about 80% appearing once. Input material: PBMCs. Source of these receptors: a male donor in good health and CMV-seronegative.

CDR3 residues: CASSITGTGGIEKLFF. The DNA of the CDR3 is TGCGCCAGCAGCATAACCGGGACCGGAGGGATTGAAAAACTGTTTTTT. The chain recombines TRBV5-1 with TRBJ1-4; D is perhaps TRBD1 (5 bases). V was shortened by 4 bases and J by 7 bases, with 20 bases between the two germline ends. CDR3 length: 16 residues. CDR1 is SGHRS, CDR2 YFSETQ, per germline.

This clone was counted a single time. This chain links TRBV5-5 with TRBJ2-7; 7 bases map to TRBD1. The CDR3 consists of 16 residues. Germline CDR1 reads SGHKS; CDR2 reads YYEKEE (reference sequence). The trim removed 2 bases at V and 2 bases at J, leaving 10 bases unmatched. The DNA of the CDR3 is TGTGCCAGCAGCTTTTTGGGGTCCGGGACAGCCTACGAGCAGTACTTC. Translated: CASSFLGSGTAYEQYF. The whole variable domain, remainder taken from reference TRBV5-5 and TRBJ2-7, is DAGVTQSPTHLIKTRGQQVTLRCSPISGHKSVSWYQQVLGQGPQFIFQYYEKEERGRGNFPDRFSARQFPNYSSELNVNALLLGDSALYLCASSFLGSGTAYEQYFGPGTRLTVT.

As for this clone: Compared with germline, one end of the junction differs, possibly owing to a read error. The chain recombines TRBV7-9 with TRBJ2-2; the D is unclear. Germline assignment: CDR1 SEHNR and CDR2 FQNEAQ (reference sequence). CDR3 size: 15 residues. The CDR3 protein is CSSSLYTPGTGELFF. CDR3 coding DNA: TGTTCCAGCAGCTTATACACCCCAGGAACTGGGGAGCTGTTTTTT.

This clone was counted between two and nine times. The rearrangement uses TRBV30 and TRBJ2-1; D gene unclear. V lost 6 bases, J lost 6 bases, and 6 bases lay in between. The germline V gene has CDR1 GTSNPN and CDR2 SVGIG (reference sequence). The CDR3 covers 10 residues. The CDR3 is CACRGNEQFF. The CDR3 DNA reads TGTGCCTGCCGAGGCAATGAGCAGTTCTTC. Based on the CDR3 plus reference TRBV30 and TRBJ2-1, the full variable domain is SQTIHQWPATLVQPVGSPLSLECTVEGTSNPNLYWYRQAAGRGLQLLFYSVGIGQISSEVPQNLSASRPQDRQFILSSKKLLLSDSGFYLCACRGNEQFFGPGTRLTVL.

The CDR3 here is CASSTGSGRPPLGELFF. The CDR3 nucleotides read TGTGCCAGCAGCACCGGAAGCGGGAGGCCTCCCCTCGGGGAGCTGTTTTTT. The gene calls are TRBV7-3 and TRBJ2-2; 9 nucleotides align to TRBD2. Germline V gene sequence: CDR1 SGHTA, CDR2 FQGTGA. This CDR3 is 17 amino acids long. Losses at the gene ends were 5 bases for V and 7 bases for J; bases not matched to a gene: 14.

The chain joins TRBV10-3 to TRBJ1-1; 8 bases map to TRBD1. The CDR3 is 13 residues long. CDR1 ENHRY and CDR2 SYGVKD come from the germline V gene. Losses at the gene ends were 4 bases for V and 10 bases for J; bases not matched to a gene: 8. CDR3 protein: CAISGEGTGAAFF. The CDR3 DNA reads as TGTGCCATCAGTGGCGAAGGGACAGGAGCAGCTTTCTTT.

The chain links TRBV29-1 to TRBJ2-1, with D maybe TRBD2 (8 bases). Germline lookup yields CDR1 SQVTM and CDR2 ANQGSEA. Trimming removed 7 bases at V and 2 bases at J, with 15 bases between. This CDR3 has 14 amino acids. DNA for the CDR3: TGCAGCGCTAGGGGGCGGGGGGCCTACAATGAGCAGTTCTTC. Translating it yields CSARGRGAYNEQFF.

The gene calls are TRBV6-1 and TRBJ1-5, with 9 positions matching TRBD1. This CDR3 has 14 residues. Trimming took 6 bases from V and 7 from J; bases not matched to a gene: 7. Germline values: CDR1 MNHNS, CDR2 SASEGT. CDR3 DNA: TGTGCCAGCAGGAAGGACAGGGGAGGCCAGCCCCAGCATTTT. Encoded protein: CASRKDRGGQPQHF.

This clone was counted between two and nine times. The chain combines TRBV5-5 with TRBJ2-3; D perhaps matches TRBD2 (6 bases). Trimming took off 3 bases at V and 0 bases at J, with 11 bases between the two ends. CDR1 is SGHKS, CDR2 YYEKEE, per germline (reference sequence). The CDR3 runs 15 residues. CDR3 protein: CASSWDFSSTDTQYF. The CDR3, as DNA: TGTGCCAGCAGCTGGGACTTTTCTAGCACAGATACGCAGTATTTT.

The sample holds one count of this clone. CDR3 amino acids: CASSGRQIANYGYTF. As DNA, the CDR3 is TGTGCCAGCAGCGGGAGACAGATTGCCAACTATGGCTACACCTTC. This chain connects TRBV9 to TRBJ1-2; D might be TRBD1 (5 bases). The length of the CDR3 is 15 residues. V lost 3 bases, J lost 2 bases, and 14 bases lay in between. Germline V gene data show CDR1 as SGDLS and CDR2 as YYNGEE.

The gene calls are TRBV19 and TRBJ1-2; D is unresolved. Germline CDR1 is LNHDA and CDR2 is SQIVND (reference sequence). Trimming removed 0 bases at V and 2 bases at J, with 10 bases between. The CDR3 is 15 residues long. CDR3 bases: TGTGCCAGTAGTATAGACCCGGGAACCAACTATGGCTACACCTTC. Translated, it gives CASSIDPGTNYGYTF.

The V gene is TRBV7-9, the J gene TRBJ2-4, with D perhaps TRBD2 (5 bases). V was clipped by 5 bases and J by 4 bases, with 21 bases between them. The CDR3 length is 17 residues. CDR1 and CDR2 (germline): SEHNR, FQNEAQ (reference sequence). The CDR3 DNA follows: TGTGCCAGCAGCCCAACCCACTCCGAGAGGGCAAAAAACATTCAGTACTTC. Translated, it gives CASSPTHSERAKNIQYF.

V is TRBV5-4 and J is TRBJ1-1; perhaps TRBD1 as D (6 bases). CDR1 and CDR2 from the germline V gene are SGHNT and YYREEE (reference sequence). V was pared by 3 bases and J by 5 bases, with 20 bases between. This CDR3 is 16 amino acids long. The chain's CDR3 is CASSWDLRKGGTEAFF. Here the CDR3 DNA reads TGTGCCAGCAGCTGGGATCTCAGGAAGGGGGGGACTGAAGCTTTCTTT. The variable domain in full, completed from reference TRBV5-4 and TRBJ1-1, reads ETGVTQSPTHLIKTRGQQVTLRCSSQSGHNTVSWYQQALGQGPQFIFQYYREEENGRGNFPPRFSGLQFPNYSSELNVNALELDDSALYLCASSWDLRKGGTEAFFGQGTRLTVV.

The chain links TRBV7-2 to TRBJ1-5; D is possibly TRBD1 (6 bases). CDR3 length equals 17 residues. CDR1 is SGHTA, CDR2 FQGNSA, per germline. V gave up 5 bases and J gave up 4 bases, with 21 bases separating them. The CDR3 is CASSLKWGQGLNQPQHF. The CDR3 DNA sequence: TGTGCCAGCAGCCTAAAGTGGGGGCAGGGGTTGAATCAGCCCCAGCATTTT. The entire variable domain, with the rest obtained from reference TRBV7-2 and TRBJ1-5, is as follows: GAGVSQSPSNKVTEKGKDVELRCDPISGHTALYWYRQSLGQGLEFLIYFQGNSAPDKSGLPSDRFSAERTGGSVSTLTIQRTQQEDSAVYLCASSLKWGQGLNQPQHFGDGTRLSIL.

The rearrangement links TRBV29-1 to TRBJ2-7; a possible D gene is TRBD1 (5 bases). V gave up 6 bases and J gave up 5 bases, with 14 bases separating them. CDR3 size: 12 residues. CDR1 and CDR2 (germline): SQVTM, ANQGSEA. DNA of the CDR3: TGCAGCGTCAAACCCAGGGTTGACGAGCAGTACTTC. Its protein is CSVKPRVDEQYF.

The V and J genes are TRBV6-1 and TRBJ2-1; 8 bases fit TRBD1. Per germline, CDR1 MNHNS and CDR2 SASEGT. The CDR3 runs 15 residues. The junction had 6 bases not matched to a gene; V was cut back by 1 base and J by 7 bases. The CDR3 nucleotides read TGTGCCAGCAGTGAAGGACAGGGGCCTATGAATGAGCAGTTCTTC. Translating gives CASSEGQGPMNEQFF.

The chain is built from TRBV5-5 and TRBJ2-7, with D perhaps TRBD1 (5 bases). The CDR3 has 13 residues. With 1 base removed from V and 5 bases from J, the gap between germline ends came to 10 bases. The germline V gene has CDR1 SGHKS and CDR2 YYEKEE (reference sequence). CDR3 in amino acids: CASSLIGADEQYF. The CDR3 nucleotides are TGTGCCAGCAGCTTGATTGGGGCTGACGAGCAGTACTTC.

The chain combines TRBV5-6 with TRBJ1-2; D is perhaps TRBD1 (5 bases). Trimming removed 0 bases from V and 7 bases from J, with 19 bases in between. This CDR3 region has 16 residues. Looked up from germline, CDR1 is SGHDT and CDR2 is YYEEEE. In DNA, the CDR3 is TGTGCCAGCAGCTTGGCCCTTGGGGGGAGTACTGCTGGCTACACCTTC. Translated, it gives CASSLALGGSTAGYTF. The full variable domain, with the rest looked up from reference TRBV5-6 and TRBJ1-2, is DAGVTQSPTHLIKTRGQQVTLRCSPKSGHDTVSWYQQALGQGPQFIFQYYEEEERQRGNFPDRFSGHQFPNYSSELNVNALLLGDSALYLCASSLALGGSTAGYTFGSGTRLTVV.

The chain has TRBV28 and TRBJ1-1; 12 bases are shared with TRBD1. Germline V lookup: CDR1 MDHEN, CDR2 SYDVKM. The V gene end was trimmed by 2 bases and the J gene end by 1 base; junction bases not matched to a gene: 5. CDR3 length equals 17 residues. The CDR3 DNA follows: TGTGCCAGCAGTTTACGGGGACAGGGGGCGGGGAACACTGAAGCTTTCTTT. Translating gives CASSLRGQGAGNTEAFF.

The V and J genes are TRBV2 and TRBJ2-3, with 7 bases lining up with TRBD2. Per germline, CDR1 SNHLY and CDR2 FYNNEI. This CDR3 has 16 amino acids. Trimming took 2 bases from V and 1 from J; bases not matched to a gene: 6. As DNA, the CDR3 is TGTGCCAGCAGTGAACTGGCTAGCGGCGGCACAGATACGCAGTATTTT. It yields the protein CASSELASGGTDTQYF.

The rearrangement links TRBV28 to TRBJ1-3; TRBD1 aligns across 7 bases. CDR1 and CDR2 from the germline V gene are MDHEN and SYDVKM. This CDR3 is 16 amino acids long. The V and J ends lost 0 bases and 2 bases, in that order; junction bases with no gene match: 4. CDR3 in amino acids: CASSLWKDRPGNTIYF. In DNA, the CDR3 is TGTGCCAGCAGTTTATGGAAGGACAGGCCTGGAAACACCATATATTTT.

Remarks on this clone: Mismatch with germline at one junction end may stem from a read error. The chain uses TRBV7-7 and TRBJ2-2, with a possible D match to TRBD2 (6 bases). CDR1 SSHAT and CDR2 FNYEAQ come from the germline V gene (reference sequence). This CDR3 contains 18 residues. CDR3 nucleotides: TGTGCTAGCAGCGTATCCCTTTGGGGGAGGTCGAACACCGGGGAGCTGTTTTTT. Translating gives CASSVSLWGRSNTGELFF.

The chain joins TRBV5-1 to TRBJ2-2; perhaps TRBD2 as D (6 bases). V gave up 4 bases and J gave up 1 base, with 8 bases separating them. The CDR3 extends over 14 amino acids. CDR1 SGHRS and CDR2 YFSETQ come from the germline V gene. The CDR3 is CASSPGLNTGELFF. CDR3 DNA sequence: TGCGCCAGCAGCCCGGGACTGAACACCGGGGAGCTGTTTTTT. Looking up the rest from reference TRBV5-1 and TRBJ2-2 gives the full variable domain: KAGVTQTPRYLIKTRGQQVTLSCSPISGHRSVSWYQQTPGQGLQFLFEYFSETQRNKGNFPGRFSGRQFSNSRSEMNVSTLELGDSALYLCASSPGLNTGELFFGEGSRLTVL.

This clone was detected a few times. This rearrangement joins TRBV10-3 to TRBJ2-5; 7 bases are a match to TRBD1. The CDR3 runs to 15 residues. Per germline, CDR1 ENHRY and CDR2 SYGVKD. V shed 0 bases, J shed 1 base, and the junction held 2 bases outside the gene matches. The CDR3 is CAISESRGLQETQYF. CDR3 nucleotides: TGTGCCATCAGTGAGTCGAGGGGGCTCCAAGAGACCCAGTACTTC.

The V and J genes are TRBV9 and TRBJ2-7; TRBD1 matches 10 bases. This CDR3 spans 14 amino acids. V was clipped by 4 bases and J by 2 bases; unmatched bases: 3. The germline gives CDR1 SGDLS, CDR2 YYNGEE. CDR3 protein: CASSSGQGAYEQYF. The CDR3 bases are TGTGCCAGCAGCTCAGGACAGGGGGCCTACGAGCAGTACTTC.

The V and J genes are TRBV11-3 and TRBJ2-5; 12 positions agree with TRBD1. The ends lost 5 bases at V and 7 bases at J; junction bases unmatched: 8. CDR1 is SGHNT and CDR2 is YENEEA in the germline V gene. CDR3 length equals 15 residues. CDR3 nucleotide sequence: TGTGCCAGCAGCAGGGGGACAGGGGGCTTCGGGACCCAGTACTTC. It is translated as CASSRGTGGFGTQYF.

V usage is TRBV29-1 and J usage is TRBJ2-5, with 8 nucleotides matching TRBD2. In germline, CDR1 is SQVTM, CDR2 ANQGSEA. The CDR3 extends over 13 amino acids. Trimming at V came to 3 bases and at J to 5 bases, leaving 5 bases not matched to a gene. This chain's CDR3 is CSVDGRGGETQYF. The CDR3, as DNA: TGCAGCGTTGATGGTCGGGGGGGGGAGACCCAGTACTTC. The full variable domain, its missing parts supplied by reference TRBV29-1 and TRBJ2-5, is SAVISQKPSRDICQRGTSLTIQCQVDSQVTMMFWYRQQPGQSLTLIATANQGSEATYESGFVIDKFPISRPNLTFSTLTVSNMSPEDSSIYLCSVDGRGGETQYFGPGTRLLVL.

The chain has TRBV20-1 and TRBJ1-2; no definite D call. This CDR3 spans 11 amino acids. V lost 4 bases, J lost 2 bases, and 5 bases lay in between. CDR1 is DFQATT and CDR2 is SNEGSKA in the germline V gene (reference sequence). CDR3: CSAIGNYGYTF. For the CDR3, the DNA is TGCAGTGCTATCGGGAACTATGGCTACACCTTC.

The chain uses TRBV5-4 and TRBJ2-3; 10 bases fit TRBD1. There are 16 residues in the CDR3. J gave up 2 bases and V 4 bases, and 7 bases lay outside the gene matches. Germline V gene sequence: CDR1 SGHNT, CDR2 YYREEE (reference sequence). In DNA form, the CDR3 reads TGTGCCAGCAGCCGTCCGGGACAGGGGATCACAGATACGCAGTATTTT. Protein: CASSRPGQGITDTQYF. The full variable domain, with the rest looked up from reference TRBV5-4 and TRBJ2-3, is ETGVTQSPTHLIKTRGQQVTLRCSSQSGHNTVSWYQQALGQGPQFIFQYYREEENGRGNFPPRFSGLQFPNYSSELNVNALELDDSALYLCASSRPGQGITDTQYFGPGTRLTVL.

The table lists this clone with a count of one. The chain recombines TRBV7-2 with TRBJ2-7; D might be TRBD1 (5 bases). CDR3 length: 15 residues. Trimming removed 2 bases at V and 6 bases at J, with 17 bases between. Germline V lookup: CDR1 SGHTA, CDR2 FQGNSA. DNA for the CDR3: TGTGCCAGCAGCTTAACAGGTGGATCGATCGGCGAGCAGTACTTC. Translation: CASSLTGGSIGEQYF.

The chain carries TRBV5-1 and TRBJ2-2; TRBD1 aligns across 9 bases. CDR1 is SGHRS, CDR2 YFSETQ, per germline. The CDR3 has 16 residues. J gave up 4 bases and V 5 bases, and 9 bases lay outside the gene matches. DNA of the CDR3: TGCGCCAGCAGGGGAGGGACAGGGTCTTCCACCGGGGAGCTGTTTTTT. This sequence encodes CASRGGTGSSTGELFF.